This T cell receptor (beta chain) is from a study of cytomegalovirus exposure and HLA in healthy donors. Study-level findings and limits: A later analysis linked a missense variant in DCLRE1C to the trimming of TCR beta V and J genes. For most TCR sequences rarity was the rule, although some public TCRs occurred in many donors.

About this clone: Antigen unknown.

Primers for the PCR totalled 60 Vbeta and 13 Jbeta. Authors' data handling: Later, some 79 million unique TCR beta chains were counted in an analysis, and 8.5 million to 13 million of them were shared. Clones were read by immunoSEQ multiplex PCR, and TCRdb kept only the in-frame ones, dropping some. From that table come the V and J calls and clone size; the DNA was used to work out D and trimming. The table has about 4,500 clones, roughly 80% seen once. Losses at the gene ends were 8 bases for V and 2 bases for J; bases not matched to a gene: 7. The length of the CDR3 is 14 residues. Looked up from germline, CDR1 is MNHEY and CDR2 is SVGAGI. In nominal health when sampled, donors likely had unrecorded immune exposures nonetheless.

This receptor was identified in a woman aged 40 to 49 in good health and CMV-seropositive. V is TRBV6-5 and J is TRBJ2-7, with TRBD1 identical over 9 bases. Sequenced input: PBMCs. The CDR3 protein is CASRRTGATYEQYF. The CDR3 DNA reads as TGTGCCAGCCGGAGGACAGGGGCCACCTACGAGCAGTACTTC.